The clone carrying this T cell receptor (beta chain) was detected only a few times. These data belong to a study of T cells after yellow fever vaccination. TCRdb redid the calling of the 5' RACE reads with MiXCR, one entry per CDR3 protein. In the table there are 500,000 to 650,000 distinct CDR3 sequences, around 16% of which are singletons. Trimming removed 0 bases from V and 2 bases from J, with 14 bases in between. Germline CDR1 and CDR2: MNHEY and SVGEGT. CDR3 length: 17 amino acids. Sequenced material: PBMCs, taken 5 days after the first yellow fever vaccination. The TCR was taken from a man aged 18 to 35 who received the YFV17D yellow fever vaccine. The rearrangement links TRBV6-2 or TRBV6-3 to TRBJ2-4, with a possible D match to TRBD1 (5 bases). The CDR3 protein is CASSYSPRGESKNIQYF. CDR3 nucleotide sequence: TGTGCCAGCAGTTACTCCCCTAGGGGCGAATCCAAAAACATTCAGTACTTC.